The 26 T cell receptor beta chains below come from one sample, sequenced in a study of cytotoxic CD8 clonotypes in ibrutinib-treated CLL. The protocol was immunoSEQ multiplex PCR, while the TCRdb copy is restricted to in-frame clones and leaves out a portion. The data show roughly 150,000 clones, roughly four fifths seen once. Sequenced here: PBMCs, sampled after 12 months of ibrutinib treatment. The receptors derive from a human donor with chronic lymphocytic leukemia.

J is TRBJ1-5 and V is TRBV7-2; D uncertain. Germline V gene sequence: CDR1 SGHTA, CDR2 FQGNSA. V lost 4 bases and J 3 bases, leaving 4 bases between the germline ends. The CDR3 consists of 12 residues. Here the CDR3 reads CASSSLNQPQHF. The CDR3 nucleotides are TGTGCCAGCAGCTCTCTCAATCAGCCCCAGCATTTT.

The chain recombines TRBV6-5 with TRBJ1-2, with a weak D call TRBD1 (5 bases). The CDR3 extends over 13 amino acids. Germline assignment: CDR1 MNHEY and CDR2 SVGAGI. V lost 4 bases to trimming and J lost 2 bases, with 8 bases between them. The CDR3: CASSWDGNYGYTF. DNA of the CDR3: TGTGCCAGCAGTTGGGACGGGAACTATGGCTACACCTTC.

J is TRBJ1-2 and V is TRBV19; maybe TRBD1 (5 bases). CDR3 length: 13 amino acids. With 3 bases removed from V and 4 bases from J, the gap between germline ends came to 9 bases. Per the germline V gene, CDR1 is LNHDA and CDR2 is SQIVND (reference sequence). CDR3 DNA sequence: TGTGCCAGTAGTATCAGGGATGGCTATGGCTACACCTTC. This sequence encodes CASSIRDGYGYTF. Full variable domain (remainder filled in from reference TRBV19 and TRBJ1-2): DGGITQSPKYLFRKEGQNVTLSCEQNLNHDAMYWYRQDPGQGLRLIYYSQIVNDFQKGDIAEGYSVSREKKESFPLTVTSAQKNPTAFYLCASSIRDGYGYTFGSGTRLTVV.

CDR3 DNA sequence: TGTGCCACCAGCAGAGATCGGGCAGGGGGAGTTGAAAAACTGTTTTTT. As protein: CATSRDRAGGVEKLFF. The rearrangement joins TRBV15 to TRBJ1-4; 7 nucleotides align to TRBD1. CDR1 is LNHNV, CDR2 YYDKDF, per germline (reference sequence). This CDR3 contains 16 residues. Unmatched junction bases numbered 8, after V lost 0 bases and J lost 7 bases.

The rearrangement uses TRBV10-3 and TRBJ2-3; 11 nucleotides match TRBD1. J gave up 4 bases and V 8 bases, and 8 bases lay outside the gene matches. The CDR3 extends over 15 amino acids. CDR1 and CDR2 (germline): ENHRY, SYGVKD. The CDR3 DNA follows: TGTGCCATCCTAAAGGGACAGGGGGGGTCAGATACGCAGTATTTT. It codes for CAILKGQGGSDTQYF.

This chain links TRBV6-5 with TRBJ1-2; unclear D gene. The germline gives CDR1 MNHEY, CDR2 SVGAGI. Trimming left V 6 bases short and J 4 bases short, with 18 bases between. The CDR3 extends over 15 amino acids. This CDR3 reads CASSREFVPPYGYTF. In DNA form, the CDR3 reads TGTGCCAGCAGCCGCGAATTCGTTCCCCCCTATGGCTACACCTTC.

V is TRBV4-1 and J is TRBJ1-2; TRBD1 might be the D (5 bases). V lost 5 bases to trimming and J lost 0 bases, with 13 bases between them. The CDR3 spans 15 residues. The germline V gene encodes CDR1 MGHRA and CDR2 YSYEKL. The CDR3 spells CASSGAGAANYGYTF. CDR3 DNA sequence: TGCGCCAGCAGCGGGGCAGGCGCTGCTAACTATGGCTACACCTTC.

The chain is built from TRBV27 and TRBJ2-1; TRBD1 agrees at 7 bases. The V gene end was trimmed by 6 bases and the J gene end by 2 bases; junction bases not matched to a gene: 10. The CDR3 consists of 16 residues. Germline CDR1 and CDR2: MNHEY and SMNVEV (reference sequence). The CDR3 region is CASRRGTADTYNEQFF. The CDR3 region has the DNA TGTGCCAGCAGAAGGGGGACAGCGGACACCTACAATGAGCAGTTCTTC.

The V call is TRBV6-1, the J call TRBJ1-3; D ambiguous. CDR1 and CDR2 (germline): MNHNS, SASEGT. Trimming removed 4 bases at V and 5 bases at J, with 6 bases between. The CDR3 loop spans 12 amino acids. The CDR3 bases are TGTGCCAGCAGTGTGGGCCGAAACACCATATATTTT. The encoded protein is CASSVGRNTIYF.

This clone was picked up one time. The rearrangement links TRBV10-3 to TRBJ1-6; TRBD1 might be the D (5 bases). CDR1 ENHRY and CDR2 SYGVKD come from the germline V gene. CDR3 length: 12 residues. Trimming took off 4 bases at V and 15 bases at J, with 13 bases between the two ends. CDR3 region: CAISGGRNVLHF. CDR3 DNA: TGTGCCATCAGTGGGGGACGGAACGTCCTCCACTTT.

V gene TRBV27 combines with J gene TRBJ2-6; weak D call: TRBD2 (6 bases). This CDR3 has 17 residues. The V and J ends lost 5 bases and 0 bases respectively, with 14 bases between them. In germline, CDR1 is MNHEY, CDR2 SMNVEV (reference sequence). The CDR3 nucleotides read TGTGCCAGCAGTCCTCCGGGACTGAACTCTGGGGCCAACGTCCTGACTTTC. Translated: CASSPPGLNSGANVLTF. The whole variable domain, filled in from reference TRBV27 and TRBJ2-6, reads EAQVTQNPRYLITVTGKKLTVTCSQNMNHEYMSWYRQDPGLGLRQIYYSMNVEVTDKGDVPEGYKVSRKEKRNFPLILESPSPNQTSLYFCASSPPGLNSGANVLTFGAGSRLTVL.

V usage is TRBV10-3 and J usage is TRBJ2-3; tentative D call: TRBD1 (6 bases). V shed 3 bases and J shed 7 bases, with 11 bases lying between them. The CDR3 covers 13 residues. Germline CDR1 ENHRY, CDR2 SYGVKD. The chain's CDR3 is CAISDRDTYTQYF. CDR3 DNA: TGTGCCATCAGTGATAGGGACACCTATACGCAGTATTTT.

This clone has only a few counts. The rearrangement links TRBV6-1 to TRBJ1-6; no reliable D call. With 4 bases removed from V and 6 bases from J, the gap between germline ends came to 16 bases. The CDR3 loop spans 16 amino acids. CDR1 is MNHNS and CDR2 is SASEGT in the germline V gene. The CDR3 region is CASSVIQPRGNSPLHF. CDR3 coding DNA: TGTGCCAGCAGTGTTATACAGCCCCGGGGTAATTCACCCCTCCACTTT.

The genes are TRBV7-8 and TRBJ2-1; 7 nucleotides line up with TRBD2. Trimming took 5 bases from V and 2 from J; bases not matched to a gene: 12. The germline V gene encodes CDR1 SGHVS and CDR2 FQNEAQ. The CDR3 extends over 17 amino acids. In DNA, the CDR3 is TGTGCCAGCAGCCTGGGGCTAGCGGAATACGCCTACAATGAGCAGTTCTTC. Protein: CASSLGLAEYAYNEQFF.

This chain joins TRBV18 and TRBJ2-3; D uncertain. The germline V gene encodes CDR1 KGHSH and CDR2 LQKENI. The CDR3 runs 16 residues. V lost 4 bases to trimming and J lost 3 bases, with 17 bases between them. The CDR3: CASSRFTAAPTDTQYF. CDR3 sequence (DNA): TGTGCCAGCTCACGCTTTACGGCGGCGCCTACAGATACGCAGTATTTT. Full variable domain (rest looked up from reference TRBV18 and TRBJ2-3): NAGVMQNPRHLVRRRGQEARLRCSPMKGHSHVYWYRQLPEEGLKFMVYLQKENIIDESGMPKERFSAEFPKEGPSILRIQQVVRGDSAAYFCASSRFTAAPTDTQYFGPGTRLTVL.

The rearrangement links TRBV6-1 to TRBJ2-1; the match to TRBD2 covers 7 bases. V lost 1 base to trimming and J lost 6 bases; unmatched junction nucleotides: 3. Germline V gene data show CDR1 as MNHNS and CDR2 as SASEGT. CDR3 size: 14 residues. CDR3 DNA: TGTGCCAGCAGTGAAGGGACTAGGGGCAATGAGCAGTTCTTC. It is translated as CASSEGTRGNEQFF.

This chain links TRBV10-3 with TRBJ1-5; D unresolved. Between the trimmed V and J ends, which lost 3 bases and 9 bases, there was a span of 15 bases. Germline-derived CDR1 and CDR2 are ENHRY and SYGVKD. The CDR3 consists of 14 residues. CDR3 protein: CAISDGRDPGPQHF. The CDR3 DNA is TGTGCCATCAGTGACGGGCGGGATCCGGGGCCCCAGCATTTT.

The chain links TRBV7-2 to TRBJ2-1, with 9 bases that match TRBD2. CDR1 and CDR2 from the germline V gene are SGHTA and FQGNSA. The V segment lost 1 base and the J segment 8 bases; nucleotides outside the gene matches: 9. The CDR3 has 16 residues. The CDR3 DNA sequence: TGTGCCAGCAGCTTAGTGGGCGGGGGGGCCGACGATGAGCAGTTCTTC. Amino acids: CASSLVGGGADDEQFF. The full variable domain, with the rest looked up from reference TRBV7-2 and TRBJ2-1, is GAGVSQSPSNKVTEKGKDVELRCDPISGHTALYWYRQSLGQGLEFLIYFQGNSAPDKSGLPSDRFSAERTGGSVSTLTIQRTQQEDSAVYLCASSLVGGGADDEQFFGPGTRLTVL.

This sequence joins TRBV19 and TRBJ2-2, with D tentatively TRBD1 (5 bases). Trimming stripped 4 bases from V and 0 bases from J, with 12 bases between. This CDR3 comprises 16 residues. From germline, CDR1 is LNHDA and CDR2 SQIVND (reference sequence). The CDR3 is CASSTPTATNTGELFF. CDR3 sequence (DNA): TGTGCCAGTAGTACACCGACAGCAACGAACACCGGGGAGCTGTTTTTT.

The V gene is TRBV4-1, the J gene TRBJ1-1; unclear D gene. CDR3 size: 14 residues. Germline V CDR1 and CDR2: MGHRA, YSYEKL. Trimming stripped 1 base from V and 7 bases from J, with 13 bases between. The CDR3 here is CASSQAADGREAFF. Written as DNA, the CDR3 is TGCGCCAGCAGCCAAGCGGCGGACGGCCGTGAAGCTTTCTTT.

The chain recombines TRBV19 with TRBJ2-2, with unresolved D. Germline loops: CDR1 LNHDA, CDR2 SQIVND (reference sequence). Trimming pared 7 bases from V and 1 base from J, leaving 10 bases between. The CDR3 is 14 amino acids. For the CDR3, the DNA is TGTGCCAGTAATATGGCAGGGAACACCGGGGAGCTGTTTTTT. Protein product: CASNMAGNTGELFF.

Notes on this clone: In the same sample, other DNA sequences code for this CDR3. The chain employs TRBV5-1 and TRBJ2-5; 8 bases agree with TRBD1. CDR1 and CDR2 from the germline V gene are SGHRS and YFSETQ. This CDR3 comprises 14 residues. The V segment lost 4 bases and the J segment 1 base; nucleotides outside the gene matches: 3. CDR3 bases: TGCGCCAGCAGCCTTGGACAGGGCCAAGAGACCCAGTACTTC. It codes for CASSLGQGQETQYF. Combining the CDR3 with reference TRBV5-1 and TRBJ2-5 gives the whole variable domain KAGVTQTPRYLIKTRGQQVTLSCSPISGHRSVSWYQQTPGQGLQFLFEYFSETQRNKGNFPGRFSGRQFSNSRSEMNVSTLELGDSALYLCASSLGQGQETQYFGPGTRLLVL.

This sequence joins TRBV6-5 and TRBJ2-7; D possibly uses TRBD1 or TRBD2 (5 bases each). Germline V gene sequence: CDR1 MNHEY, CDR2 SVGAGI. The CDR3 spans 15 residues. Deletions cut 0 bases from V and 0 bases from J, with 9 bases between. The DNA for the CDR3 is TGTGCCAGCAGTTACTCAGTCGGGACCTCCTACGAGCAGTACTTC. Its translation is CASSYSVGTSYEQYF.

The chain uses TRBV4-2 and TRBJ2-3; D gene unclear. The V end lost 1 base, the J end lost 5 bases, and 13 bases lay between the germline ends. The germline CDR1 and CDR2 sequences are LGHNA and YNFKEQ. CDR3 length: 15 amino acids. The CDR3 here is CASSQVGNSGDTQYF. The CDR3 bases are TGTGCCAGCAGCCAAGTAGGGAACTCGGGAGATACGCAGTATTTT.

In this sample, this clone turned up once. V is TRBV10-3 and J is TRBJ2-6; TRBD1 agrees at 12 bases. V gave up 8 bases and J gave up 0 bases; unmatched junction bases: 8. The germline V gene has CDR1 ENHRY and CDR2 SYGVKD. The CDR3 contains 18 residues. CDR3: CAIGTGTGGTSGANVLTF. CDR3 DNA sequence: TGTGCCATCGGTACGGGGACAGGGGGCACCTCTGGGGCCAACGTCCTGACTTTC.

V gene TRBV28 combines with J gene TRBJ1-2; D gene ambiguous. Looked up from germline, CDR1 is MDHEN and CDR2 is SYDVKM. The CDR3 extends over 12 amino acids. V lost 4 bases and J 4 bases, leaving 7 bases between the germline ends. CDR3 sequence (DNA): TGTGCCAGCAGTTCCCGTCGCTATGGCTACACCTTC. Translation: CASSSRRYGYTF.